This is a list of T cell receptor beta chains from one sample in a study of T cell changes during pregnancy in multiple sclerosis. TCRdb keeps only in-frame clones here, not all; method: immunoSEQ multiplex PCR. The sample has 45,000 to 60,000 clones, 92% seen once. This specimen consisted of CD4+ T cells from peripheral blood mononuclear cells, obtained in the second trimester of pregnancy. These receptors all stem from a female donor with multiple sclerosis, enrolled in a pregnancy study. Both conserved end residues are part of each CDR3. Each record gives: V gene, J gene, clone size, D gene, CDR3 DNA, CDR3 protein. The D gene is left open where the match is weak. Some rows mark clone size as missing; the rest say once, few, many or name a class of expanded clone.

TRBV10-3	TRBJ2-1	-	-	TGTGCCATCATCCCCCCCGGACAGAGTTATGGGAATGAGCAGTTCTTC	CAIIPPGQSYGNEQFF
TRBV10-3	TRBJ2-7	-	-	TGTGCCACACAAAGGGGGTTTACCTACGAGCAGTACTTC	CATQRGFTYEQYF
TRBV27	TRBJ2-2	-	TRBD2	TGTGCCAGCAGTTCACAGGGGTGGACTAGCGGGAGGGCCCCACGTACTGGGGAGCTGTTTTTT	CASSSQGWTSGRAPRTGELFF
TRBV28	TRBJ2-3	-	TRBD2	TGTGCCAGCAGTTTATGGGGAACTAGCGGGTATGATACGCAGTATTTT	CASSLWGTSGYDTQYF
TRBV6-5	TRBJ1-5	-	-	TGTGCCAGCAGTTACTCAGGGGGCAATCAGCCCCAGCATTTT	CASSYSGGNQPQHF
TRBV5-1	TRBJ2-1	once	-	TGCGCCAGCAGCTTGGGCGGTCACAATGTCGATGAGCAGTTCTTC	CASSLGGHNVDEQFF
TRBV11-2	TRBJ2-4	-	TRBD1	TGTGCCAGCAGCTTAGGGACAGGAGCACTAGCCAAAAACATTCAGTACTTC	CASSLGTGALAKNIQYF
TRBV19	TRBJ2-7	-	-	TGTGCCAGTACCGAACAGGGTCCCCCCAGCTCCTACGAGCAGTACTTC	CASTEQGPPSSYEQYF
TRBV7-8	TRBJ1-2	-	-	TGTGCCAGCAGCTCTCGACCCGGAGCTAACTATGGCTACACCTTC	CASSSRPGANYGYTF
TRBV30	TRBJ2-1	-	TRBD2	TGTGCCTGGAGCGCCGGGACTAGCGGCAATGAGCAGTTCTTC	CAWSAGTSGNEQFF
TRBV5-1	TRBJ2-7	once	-	TGCGCCAGCAGCTTGGGGGACATTGGGGGCCAGTACTTC	CASSLGDIGGQYF
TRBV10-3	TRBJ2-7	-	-	TGTGCCATCAGTGAACAGGCCTACGAGCAGTACTTC	CAISEQAYEQYF
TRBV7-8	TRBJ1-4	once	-	TGTGCCAGCAGCTTAGCTGTGGGAGATGAAAAACTGTTTTTT	CASSLAVGDEKLFF
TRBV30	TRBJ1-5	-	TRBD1	TGTGCCTGGAGTAAAGGGGGCGAACAGCCCCAGCATTTT	CAWSKGGEQPQHF
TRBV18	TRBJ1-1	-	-	TGTGCCAGCTCACCTCAGGGAAAAACTGAAGCTTTCTTT	CASSPQGKTEAFF
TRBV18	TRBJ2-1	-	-	TGTGCCAGCTCACCACCGGGACGGGGGAAACCCTACAATGAGCAGTTCTTC	CASSPPGRGKPYNEQFF
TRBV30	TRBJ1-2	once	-	TGTGCCTGGAGTCCGACTTCTGGGAGCTATGGCTACACCTTC	CAWSPTSGSYGYTF
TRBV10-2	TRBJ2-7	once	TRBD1	TGCGCCACTAGCAGGGACAGGTCGACCTACGAGCAGTACTTC	CATSRDRSTYEQYF
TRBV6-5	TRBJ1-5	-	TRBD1	TGTGCCAGCAAACCGACAGGGAGGATTCAGCCCCAGCATTTT	CASKPTGRIQPQHF
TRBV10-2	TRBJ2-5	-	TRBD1	TGCGCCAGCAGTGGTTTGAGGTCGTGGGGACAGGGAGGGTCAGAGACCCAGTACTTC	CASSGLRSWGQGGSETQYF
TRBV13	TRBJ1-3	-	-	TGTGCCAGCAGCTTAGGCGTGGGGGCGGACACCATATATTTT	CASSLGVGADTIYF
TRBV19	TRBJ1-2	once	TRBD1	TGTGCCAGTAGTGCGGACAGGGGGAACTTCGGCTATGGCTACACCTTC	CASSADRGNFGYGYTF
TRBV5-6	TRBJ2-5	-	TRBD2	TGTGCCAGCAGCGGACGACTAGCGGGAGGGGAGACCCAGTACTTC	CASSGRLAGGETQYF
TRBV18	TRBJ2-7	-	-	TGTGCCAGCTCACCTTTTGGACAGAACTACGAGCAGTACTTC	CASSPFGQNYEQYF
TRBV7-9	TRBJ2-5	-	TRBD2	TGTGCCAGCAGCCTAGGACTAGCGGGGGGGCCGGTCCGTGGAGAGACCCAGTACTTC	CASSLGLAGGPVRGETQYF
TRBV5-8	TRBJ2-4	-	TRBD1	TGTGCCAGCAGCTTCCGAGGACAGGGTCCTTCTGGCAAAAACATTCAGTACTTC	CASSFRGQGPSGKNIQYF
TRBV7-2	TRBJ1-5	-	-	TGTGCCAGCAGCTTGGCGGGAGTTAGCAATCAGCCCCAGCATTTT	CASSLAGVSNQPQHF
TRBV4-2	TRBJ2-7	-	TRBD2	TGTGCCAGCAGCCAAGGGAGACTAGCGGGGAGTTCCTACGAGCAGTACTTC	CASSQGRLAGSSYEQYF
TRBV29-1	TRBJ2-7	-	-	TGCAGCGTTGGGGGGGGCACCTACGAGCAGTACTTC	CSVGGGTYEQYF
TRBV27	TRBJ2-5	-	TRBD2	TGTGCCAGCAGTTTAAGGCGGGGGGCAGAGACCCAGTACTTC	CASSLRRGAETQYF